A selection of T cell receptor beta chains follows, all from one sample in a study of shared clonotypes between healthy human individuals. TCRdb's copy holds only in-frame clones and misses some; the assay was immunoSEQ multiplex PCR. This sample has roughly 2.2 million clones, with just under 95% found just once. Source material: naive CD4+ T cells from PBMCs. Receptors were obtained from a man between 18 and 29 years old in good health. Some clones in this sample may be carry-over from other donors' samples. The conserved cysteine and the conserved F or W are not part of the CDR3 here. Expanded clones are given a class, and other clones once, few, many or no size at all.

j_call v_call clone_size cdr3_aa
TRBJ2-5 TRBV25-1 . ASSAPGLAKETQY
TRBJ2-3 TRBV7-2 . ASRMPGLGTDTQY
TRBJ2-4 TRBV30 . AWSQQGLAMY
TRBJ2-5 TRBV5-1 . ASSRLQETQY
TRBJ2-7 TRBV4-3 . ASSQEAQSHYEQY
TRBJ2-5 TRBV7-3 . ASSIGTSGSPGTQY
TRBJ1-1 TRBV11-3 . ASSLQMNTEAF
TRBJ1-4 TRBV4-1 few ASSQVTAEKLF
TRBJ2-1 TRBV28 . ASSLKDIYV
TRBJ1-1 TRBV6-5 once ASYERTEAF
TRBJ1-2 TRBV28 . ASSVGSYGYT
TRBJ1-5 TRBV28 . ASSSGQGRGQPQH
TRBJ1-5 TRBV6-1 once ASSEGTGGSNQPQH
TRBJ1-5 TRBV28 . ASRPPGESNQPQH
TRBJ2-3 TRBV5-1 . ASSLGQPGTDTQY